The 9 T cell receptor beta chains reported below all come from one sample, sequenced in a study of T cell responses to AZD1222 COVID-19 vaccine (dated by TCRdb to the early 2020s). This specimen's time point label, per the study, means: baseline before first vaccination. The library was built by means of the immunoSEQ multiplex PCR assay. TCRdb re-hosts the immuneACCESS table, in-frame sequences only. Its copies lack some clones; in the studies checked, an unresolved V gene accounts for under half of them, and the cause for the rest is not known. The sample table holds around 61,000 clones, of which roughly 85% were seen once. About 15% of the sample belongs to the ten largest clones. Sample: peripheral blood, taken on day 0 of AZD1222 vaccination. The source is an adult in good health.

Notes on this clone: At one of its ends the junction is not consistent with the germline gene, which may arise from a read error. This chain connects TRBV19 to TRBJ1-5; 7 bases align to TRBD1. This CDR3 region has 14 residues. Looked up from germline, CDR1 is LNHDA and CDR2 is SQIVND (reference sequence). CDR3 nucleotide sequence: TGTGCCAGTAGGATAGGACAGGGCAATCAGCCCCAGCATTTT. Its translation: CASRIGQGNQPQHF.

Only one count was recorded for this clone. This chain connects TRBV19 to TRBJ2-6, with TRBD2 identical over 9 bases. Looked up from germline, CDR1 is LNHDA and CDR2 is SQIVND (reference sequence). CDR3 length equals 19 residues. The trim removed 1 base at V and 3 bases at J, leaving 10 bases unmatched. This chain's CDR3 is CASSIGRLADFFGANVLTF. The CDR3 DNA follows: TGTGCCAGTAGTATAGGACGACTAGCGGACTTCTTTGGGGCCAACGTCCTGACTTTC.

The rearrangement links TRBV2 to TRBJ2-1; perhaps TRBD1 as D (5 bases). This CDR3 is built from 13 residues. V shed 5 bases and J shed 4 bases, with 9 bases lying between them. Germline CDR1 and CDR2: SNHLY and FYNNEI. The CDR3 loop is CASSLDSYNEQFF. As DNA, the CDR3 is TGTGCCAGCAGTCTCGACAGTTACAATGAGCAGTTCTTC.

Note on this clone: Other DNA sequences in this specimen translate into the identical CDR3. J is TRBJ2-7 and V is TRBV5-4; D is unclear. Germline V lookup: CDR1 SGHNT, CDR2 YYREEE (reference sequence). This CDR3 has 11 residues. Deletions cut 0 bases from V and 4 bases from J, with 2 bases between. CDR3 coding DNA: TGTGCCAGCAGCTTGGGGTACGAGCAGTACTTC. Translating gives CASSLGYEQYF. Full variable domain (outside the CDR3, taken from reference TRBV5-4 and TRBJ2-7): ETGVTQSPTHLIKTRGQQVTLRCSSQSGHNTVSWYQQALGQGPQFIFQYYREEENGRGNFPPRFSGLQFPNYSSELNVNALELDDSALYLCASSLGYEQYFGPGTRLTVT.

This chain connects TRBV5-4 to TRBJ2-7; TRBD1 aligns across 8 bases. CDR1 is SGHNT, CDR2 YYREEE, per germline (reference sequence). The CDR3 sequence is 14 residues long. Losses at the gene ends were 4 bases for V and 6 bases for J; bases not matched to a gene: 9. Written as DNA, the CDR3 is TGTGCCAGCAGCCCTAGGACAGGGAATCGCGAGCAGTACTTC. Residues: CASSPRTGNREQYF.

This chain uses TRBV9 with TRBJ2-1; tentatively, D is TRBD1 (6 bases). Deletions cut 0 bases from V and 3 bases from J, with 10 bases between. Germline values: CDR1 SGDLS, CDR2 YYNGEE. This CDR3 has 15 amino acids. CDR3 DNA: TGTGCCAGCAGCGTAGTCGGACAGAGCTACAATGAGCAGTTCTTC. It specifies CASSVVGQSYNEQFF.

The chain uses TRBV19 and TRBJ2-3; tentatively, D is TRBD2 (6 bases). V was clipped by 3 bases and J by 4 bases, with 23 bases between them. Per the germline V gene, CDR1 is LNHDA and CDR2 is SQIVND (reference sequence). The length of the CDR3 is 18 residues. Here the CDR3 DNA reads TGTGCCAGTAGTATTGGTGGAGGGGATCAACATTGGGCAGATACGCAGTATTTT. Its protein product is CASSIGGGDQHWADTQYF.

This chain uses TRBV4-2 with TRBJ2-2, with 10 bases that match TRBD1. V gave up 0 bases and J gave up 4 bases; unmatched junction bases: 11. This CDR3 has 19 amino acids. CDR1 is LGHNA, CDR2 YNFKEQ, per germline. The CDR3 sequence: CASSQDRDRGRLPTGELFF. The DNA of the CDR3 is TGTGCCAGCAGCCAAGATCGGGACAGGGGCCGCCTCCCCACCGGGGAGCTGTTTTTT.

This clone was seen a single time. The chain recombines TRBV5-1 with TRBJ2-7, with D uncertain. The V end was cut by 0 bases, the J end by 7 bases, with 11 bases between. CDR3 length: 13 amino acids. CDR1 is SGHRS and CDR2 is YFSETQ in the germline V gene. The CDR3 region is CASSLEPLGEQYF. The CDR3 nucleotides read TGCGCCAGCAGCTTGGAGCCCCTAGGGGAGCAGTACTTC.